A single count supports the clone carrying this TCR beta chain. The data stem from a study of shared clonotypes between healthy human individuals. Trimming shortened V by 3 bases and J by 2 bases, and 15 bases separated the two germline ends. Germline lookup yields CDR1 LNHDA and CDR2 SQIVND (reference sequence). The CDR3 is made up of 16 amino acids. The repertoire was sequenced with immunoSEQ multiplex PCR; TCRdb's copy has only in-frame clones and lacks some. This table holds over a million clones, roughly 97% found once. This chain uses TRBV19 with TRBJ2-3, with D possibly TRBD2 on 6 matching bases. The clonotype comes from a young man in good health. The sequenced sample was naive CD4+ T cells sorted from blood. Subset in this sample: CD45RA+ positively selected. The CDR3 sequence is CASSMLAEYYTDTQYF. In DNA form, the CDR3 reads TGTGCCAGTAGTATGTTAGCGGAGTACTACACAGATACGCAGTATTTT.